Below are 24 T cell receptor beta chains sequenced from a single sample in a study of somatic mutations in cytotoxic T cells in rheumatoid arthritis. Sequenced by immunoSEQ multiplex PCR; TCRdb stores in-frame clones only, minus some. The sample has 15,000 to 20,000 clones; roughly 87% are singletons. The sequenced sample consisted of CD8+ T cells sorted from blood. The source of these receptors is an adult with rheumatoid arthritis.

This clone was counted between two and nine times. The rearrangement links TRBV4-1 to TRBJ2-2; D is unresolved. CDR3 length: 12 residues. Trimming removed 1 base at V and 7 bases at J, with 4 bases between. From germline, CDR1 is MGHRA and CDR2 YSYEKL. CDR3 DNA sequence: TGCGCCAGCAGCCAAGCCGTCGGGGAGCTGTTTTTT. Translated, it gives CASSQAVGELFF.

This clone was recorded once. The chain uses TRBV15 and TRBJ1-5; TRBD1 matches 7 bases. V shed 3 bases and J 15 bases; nucleotides not matched to a gene: 17. From germline, CDR1 is LNHNV and CDR2 YYDKDF (reference sequence). The CDR3 runs to 15 residues. The CDR3 region has the DNA TGTGCCACCAGCAGCTTCGGGACAGACAGCACTCAGGGGCATTTT. The encoded protein is CATSSFGTDSTQGHF. Looking up the rest from reference TRBV15 and TRBJ1-5 gives the full variable domain: DAMVIQNPRYQVTQFGKPVTLSCSQTLNHNVMYWYQQKSSQAPKLLFHYYDKDFNNEADTPDNFQSRRPNTSFCFLDIRSPGLGDTAMYLCATSSFGTDSTQGHFGDGTRLSIL.

The rearrangement uses TRBV19 and TRBJ2-1; tentative D call: TRBD2 (7 bases). Per germline, CDR1 LNHDA and CDR2 SQIVND (reference sequence). V was shortened by 3 bases and J by 6 bases, with 15 bases between the two germline ends. The CDR3 runs 15 residues. DNA of the CDR3: TGTGCCAGTAGTATGGGAAGCGGGACATCCAATGAGCAGTTCTTC. Its translation: CASSMGSGTSNEQFF.

This clone was counted between two and nine times. This sequence joins TRBV11-2 and TRBJ1-2; no definite D call. Germline CDR1 and CDR2: SGHAT and FQNNGV. The CDR3 totals 14 residues. The ends were cut back, 0 bases at V and 7 bases at J, with 12 bases in the middle. The CDR3 sequence: CASSLDPGITGYTF. The CDR3 DNA follows: TGTGCCAGCAGCTTAGATCCGGGGATCACTGGCTACACCTTC.

The chain couples TRBV7-9 to TRBJ1-2, with 7 bases lining up with TRBD1. Germline CDR1 reads SEHNR; CDR2 reads FQNEAQ (reference sequence). The CDR3 runs to 16 residues. J was trimmed by 0 bases and V by 5 bases; bases with no gene match: 9. The CDR3 DNA sequence: TGTGCCAGCAGCCCCGGACAGGTTATCGCTAACTATGGCTACACCTTC. This sequence encodes CASSPGQVIANYGYTF.

This chain connects TRBV4-3 to TRBJ2-1; 7 bases fit TRBD1. This CDR3 is 16 amino acids long. The V gene's germline CDR1 is LGHNA and CDR2 YSLEER. After removal of 3 bases from V and 3 bases from J, the junction contained 8 bases not matched to a gene. CDR3 sequence reads: CASSQATGDIYNEQFF. The DNA of the CDR3 is TGCGCCAGCAGCCAGGCTACAGGGGATATCTACAATGAGCAGTTCTTC.

This clone was seen only a few times. The gene calls are TRBV10-1 and TRBJ2-7; the D is unclear. Between the trimmed V and J ends, which lost 3 bases and 1 base, there was a span of 7 bases. Germline loops: CDR1 WNHNN, CDR2 SYGVQD (reference sequence). This CDR3 is 13 amino acids long. CDR3 protein: CASSDRVSYEQYF. The CDR3 DNA reads TGCGCCAGCAGTGATAGAGTTTCCTACGAGCAGTACTTC.

CDR3 loop: CASSQESAGARNEQFF. The CDR3 coding sequence is TGTGCCAGCAGCCAAGAATCAGCGGGAGCTCGTAATGAGCAGTTCTTC. The chain employs TRBV4-2 and TRBJ2-1; 8 bases match TRBD2. The CDR3 contains 16 residues. J was trimmed by 7 bases and V by 0 bases; bases with no gene match: 8. The germline gives CDR1 LGHNA, CDR2 YNFKEQ.

As DNA, the CDR3 is TGTGCCTGGAGTGTAGCGAGCGGTTACGAAAGCTCTGGGGCCAACGTCCTGACTTTC. This encodes CAWSVASGYESSGANVLTF. The rearrangement links TRBV30 to TRBJ2-6, with D possibly TRBD2 on 5 matching bases. V was shortened by 0 bases and J by 0 bases, with 18 bases between the two germline ends. This CDR3 is 19 amino acids long. Germline values: CDR1 GTSNPN, CDR2 SVGIG (reference sequence). The variable domain in full, completed from reference TRBV30 and TRBJ2-6, reads SQTIHQWPATLVQPVGSPLSLECTVEGTSNPNLYWYRQAAGRGLQLLFYSVGIGQISSEVPQNLSASRPQDRQFILSSKKLLLSDSGFYLCAWSVASGYESSGANVLTFGAGSRLTVL.

This clone appeared a few times. J is TRBJ2-7 and V is TRBV2; unclear D gene. The CDR3 sequence is 12 residues long. Germline-derived CDR1 and CDR2 are SNHLY and FYNNEI. Trimming took 5 bases from V and 1 from J, leaving 6 bases between them. Written as DNA, the CDR3 is TGTGCCAGCAGTATCGGGTCCTACGAGCAGTACTTC. Protein product: CASSIGSYEQYF.

The chain links TRBV6-5 to TRBJ1-4; D gene uncertain. V was pared by 0 bases and J by 2 bases, with 7 bases between. Germline lookup yields CDR1 MNHEY and CDR2 SVGAGI. The CDR3 runs 15 residues. The CDR3 DNA is TGTGCCAGCAGTTACTCGACCGGGACTAATGAAAAACTGTTTTTT. It codes for CASSYSTGTNEKLFF.

This chain joins TRBV7-2 and TRBJ1-5, with D possibly being TRBD1 (5 bases). The CDR3 spans 17 residues. The V end lost 5 bases, the J end lost 0 bases, and 17 bases lay between the germline ends. Germline V gene data show CDR1 as SGHTA and CDR2 as FQGNSA. CDR3 sequence: CASSLIGGIHSNQPQHF. The CDR3 region has the DNA TGTGCCAGCAGCCTAATCGGGGGGATTCATAGCAATCAGCCCCAGCATTTT.

The rearrangement links TRBV2 to TRBJ2-4; 7 bases are a match to TRBD1. The CDR3 length is 15 residues. Trimming removed 4 bases from V and 8 bases from J; junction bases left unmatched: 11. The germline gives CDR1 SNHLY, CDR2 FYNNEI. The CDR3 coding sequence is TGTGCCAGCAGTGGTGGTCAGGGGGATCGGTACATTCAGTACTTC. This translates into CASSGGQGDRYIQYF. Full variable domain (rest looked up from reference TRBV2 and TRBJ2-4): EPEVTQTPSHQVTQMGQEVILRCVPISNHLYFYWYRQILGQKVEFLVSFYNNEISEKSEIFDDQFSVERPDGSNFTLKIRSTKLEDSAMYFCASSGGQGDRYIQYFGAGTRLSVL.

This chain joins TRBV27 and TRBJ1-2, with D maybe TRBD1 (5 bases). This CDR3 comprises 13 residues. The V and J ends lost 2 bases and 4 bases respectively, with 8 bases between them. Looked up from germline, CDR1 is MNHEY and CDR2 is SMNVEV (reference sequence). Here the CDR3 DNA reads TGTGCCAGCAGTTTACAGGGATTCTATGGCTACACCTTC. This sequence encodes CASSLQGFYGYTF.

The CDR3 DNA follows: TGCGCCAGCAGCCCTCACGGGGGGCGGGGGTCTTTCTTT. Its translation: CASSPHGGRGSFF. The J gene is TRBJ1-1, the V gene TRBV4-1; the D gene is possibly TRBD1 (6 bases). The CDR3 has 13 amino acids. The V end lost 4 bases, the J end lost 12 bases, and 18 bases lay between the germline ends. Germline CDR1 reads MGHRA; CDR2 reads YSYEKL.

J is TRBJ2-1 and V is TRBV11-3; 12 bases are shared with TRBD2. The CDR3 is 19 residues long. Trimming removed 0 bases from V and 3 bases from J; junction bases left unmatched: 9. CDR1 is SGHNT and CDR2 is YENEEA in the germline V gene. This CDR3 is CASSLDPRLAGVFYNEQFF. CDR3 nucleotide sequence: TGTGCCAGCAGCTTAGATCCGCGACTAGCGGGAGTTTTCTACAATGAGCAGTTCTTC.

The V call is TRBV29-1, the J call TRBJ1-1; D may be TRBD1 (5 bases). CDR1 is SQVTM, CDR2 ANQGSEA, per germline. The CDR3 consists of 15 residues. The germline V and J ends were trimmed by 0 bases and 1 base, with 12 bases remaining between them. This CDR3 is CSVEDRRGGNTEAFF. CDR3 coding DNA: TGCAGCGTTGAAGATCGGAGGGGAGGGAACACTGAAGCTTTCTTT. Full variable domain (rest looked up from reference TRBV29-1 and TRBJ1-1): SAVISQKPSRDICQRGTSLTIQCQVDSQVTMMFWYRQQPGQSLTLIATANQGSEATYESGFVIDKFPISRPNLTFSTLTVSNMSPEDSSIYLCSVEDRRGGNTEAFFGQGTRLTVV.

The chain joins TRBV15 to TRBJ2-5; no definite D call. The germline gives CDR1 LNHNV, CDR2 YYDKDF (reference sequence). The CDR3 runs to 12 residues. V lost 3 bases and J lost 2, with 4 bases in between. The CDR3 DNA reads TGTGCCACCAGCAGCGAACAAGAGACCCAGTACTTC. Amino acid sequence: CATSSEQETQYF.

CDR3 amino acids: CASTPFGSSGSSHEQFF. The CDR3, as DNA: TGTGCCAGCACCCCTTTCGGGTCTAGCGGGAGTTCGCATGAGCAGTTCTTC. The chain joins TRBV2 to TRBJ2-1; 10 nucleotides align to TRBD2. In germline, CDR1 is SNHLY, CDR2 FYNNEI. The CDR3 has 17 amino acids. Trimming cost V 7 bases and J 8 bases; bases outside gene matches: 17.

The chain uses TRBV4-1 and TRBJ1-1; 8 bases agree with TRBD1. This CDR3 spans 15 amino acids. Germline CDR1 reads MGHRA; CDR2 reads YSYEKL. V trimming: 4 bases; J trimming: 4 bases; junction bases outside the gene matches: 8. The CDR3 loop reads CASSPRQGAVTEAFF. The CDR3 DNA is TGCGCCAGCAGCCCCCGGCAGGGGGCGGTCACTGAAGCTTTCTTT.

This chain uses TRBV7-9 with TRBJ1-5; a weak D match, TRBD1 (6 bases). This CDR3 region has 15 residues. CDR1 and CDR2 (germline): SEHNR, FQNEAQ (reference sequence). Trimming shortened V by 11 bases and J by 1 base, and 18 bases separated the two germline ends. CDR3 DNA sequence: TGTGCCTCAGCTTCGGCAGGGGTGAGCAATCAGCCCCAGCATTTT. Translated, it gives CASASAGVSNQPQHF.

This clone was observed once. The chain links TRBV7-9 to TRBJ2-3, with D unresolved. The germline V and J ends were trimmed by 3 bases and 0 bases, with 10 bases remaining between them. Germline CDR1 SEHNR, CDR2 FQNEAQ (reference sequence). The CDR3 is 15 amino acids. CDR3 in DNA: TGTGCCAGCAGCTTCTCGGACGGTAGCACAGATACGCAGTATTTT. Amino acid sequence: CASSFSDGSTDTQYF.

The rearrangement joins TRBV7-9 to TRBJ2-2; D might be TRBD1 (6 bases). The length of the CDR3 is 14 residues. CDR1 SEHNR and CDR2 FQNEAQ come from the germline V gene (reference sequence). Trimming pared 9 bases from V and 0 bases from J, leaving 11 bases between. The CDR3 DNA reads as TGTGCCAGACCAAAGGGGGCGAACACCGGGGAGCTGTTTTTT. Amino acid sequence: CARPKGANTGELFF. Together with reference TRBV7-9 and TRBJ2-2, the CDR3 gives the full variable domain: DTGVSQNPRHKITKRGQNVTFRCDPISEHNRLYWYRQTLGQGPEFLTYFQNEAQLEKSRLLSDRFSAERPKGSFSTLEIQRTEQGDSAMYLCARPKGANTGELFFGEGSRLTVL.

This chain links TRBV9 with TRBJ2-2; D is uncertain. Trimming removed 4 bases at V and 3 bases at J, with 7 bases between. The CDR3 is made up of 13 amino acids. Germline-derived CDR1 and CDR2 are SGDLS and YYNGEE. This CDR3 reads CASSPEDTGELFF. The CDR3 region has the DNA TGTGCCAGCAGCCCAGAGGACACCGGGGAGCTGTTTTTT.